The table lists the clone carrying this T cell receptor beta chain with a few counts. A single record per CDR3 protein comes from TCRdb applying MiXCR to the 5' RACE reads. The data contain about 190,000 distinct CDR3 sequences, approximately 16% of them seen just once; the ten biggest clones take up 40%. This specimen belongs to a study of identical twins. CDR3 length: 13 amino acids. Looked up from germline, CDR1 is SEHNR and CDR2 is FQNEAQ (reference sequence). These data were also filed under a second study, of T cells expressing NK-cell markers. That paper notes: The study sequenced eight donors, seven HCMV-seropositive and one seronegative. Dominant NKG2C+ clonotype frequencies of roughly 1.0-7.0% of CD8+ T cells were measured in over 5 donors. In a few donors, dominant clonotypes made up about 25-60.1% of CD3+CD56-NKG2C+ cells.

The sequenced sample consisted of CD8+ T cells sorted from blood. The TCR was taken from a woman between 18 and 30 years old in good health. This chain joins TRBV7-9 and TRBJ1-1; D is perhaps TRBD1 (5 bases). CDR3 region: CAYRQGQNTEAFF. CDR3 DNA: TGTGCATACCGGCAGGGCCAGAACACTGAAGCTTTCTTT.